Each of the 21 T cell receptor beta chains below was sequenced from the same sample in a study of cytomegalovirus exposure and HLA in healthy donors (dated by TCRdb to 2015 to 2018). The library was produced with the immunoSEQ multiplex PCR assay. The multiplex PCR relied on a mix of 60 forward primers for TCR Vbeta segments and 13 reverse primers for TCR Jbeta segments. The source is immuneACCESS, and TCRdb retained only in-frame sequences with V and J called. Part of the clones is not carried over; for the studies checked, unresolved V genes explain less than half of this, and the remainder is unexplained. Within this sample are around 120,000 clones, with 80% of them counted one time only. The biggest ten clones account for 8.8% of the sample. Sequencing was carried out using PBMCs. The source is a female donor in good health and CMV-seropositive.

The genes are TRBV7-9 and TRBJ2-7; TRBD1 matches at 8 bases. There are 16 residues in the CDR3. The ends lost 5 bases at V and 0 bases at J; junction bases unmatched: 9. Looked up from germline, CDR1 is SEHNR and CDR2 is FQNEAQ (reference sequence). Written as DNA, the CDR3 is TGTGCCAGCAGCCTCGGGGCGGGACAGGTCTCCTACGAGCAGTACTTC. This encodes CASSLGAGQVSYEQYF.

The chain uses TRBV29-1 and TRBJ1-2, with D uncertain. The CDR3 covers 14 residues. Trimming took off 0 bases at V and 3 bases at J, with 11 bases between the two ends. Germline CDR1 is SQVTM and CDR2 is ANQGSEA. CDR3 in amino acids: CSVEDLPGDYGYTF. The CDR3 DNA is TGCAGCGTTGAAGATTTACCCGGGGACTATGGCTACACCTTC.

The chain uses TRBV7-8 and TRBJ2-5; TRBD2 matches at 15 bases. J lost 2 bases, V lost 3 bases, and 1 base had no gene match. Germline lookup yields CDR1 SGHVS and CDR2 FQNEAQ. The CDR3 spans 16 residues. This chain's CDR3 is CASSLGLAGGQETQYF. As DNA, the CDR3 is TGTGCCAGCAGCTTGGGACTAGCGGGGGGACAAGAGACCCAGTACTTC.

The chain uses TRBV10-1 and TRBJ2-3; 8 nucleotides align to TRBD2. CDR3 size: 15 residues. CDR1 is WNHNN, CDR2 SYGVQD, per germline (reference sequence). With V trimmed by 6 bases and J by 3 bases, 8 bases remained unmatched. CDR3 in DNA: TGCGCCAGCAGCGGGGGGGCCAAATTTACAGATACGCAGTATTTT. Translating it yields CASSGGAKFTDTQYF.

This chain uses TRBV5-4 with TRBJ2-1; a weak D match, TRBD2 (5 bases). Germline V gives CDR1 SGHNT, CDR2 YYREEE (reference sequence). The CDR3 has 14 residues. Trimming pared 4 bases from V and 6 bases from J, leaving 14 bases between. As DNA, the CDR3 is TGTGCCAGCAGCAGAGACCCGGGGTCCAATGAGCAGTTCTTC. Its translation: CASSRDPGSNEQFF.

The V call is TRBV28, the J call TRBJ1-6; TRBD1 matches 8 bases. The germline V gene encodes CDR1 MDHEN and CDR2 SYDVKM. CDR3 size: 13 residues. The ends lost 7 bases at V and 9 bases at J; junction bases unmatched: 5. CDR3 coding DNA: TGTGCCAGCACGGACAGGGTGGGTTCACCCCTCCACTTT. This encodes CASTDRVGSPLHF.

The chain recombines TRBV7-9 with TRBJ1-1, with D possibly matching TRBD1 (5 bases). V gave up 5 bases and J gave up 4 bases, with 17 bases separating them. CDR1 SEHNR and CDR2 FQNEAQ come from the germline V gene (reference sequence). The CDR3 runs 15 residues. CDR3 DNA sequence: TGTGCCAGCAGCAGCTTAGCAGGGCCTTCCACTGAAGCTTTCTTT. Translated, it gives CASSSLAGPSTEAFF. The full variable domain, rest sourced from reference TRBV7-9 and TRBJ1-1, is DTGVSQNPRHKITKRGQNVTFRCDPISEHNRLYWYRQTLGQGPEFLTYFQNEAQLEKSRLLSDRFSAERPKGSFSTLEIQRTEQGDSAMYLCASSSLAGPSTEAFFGQGTRLTVV.

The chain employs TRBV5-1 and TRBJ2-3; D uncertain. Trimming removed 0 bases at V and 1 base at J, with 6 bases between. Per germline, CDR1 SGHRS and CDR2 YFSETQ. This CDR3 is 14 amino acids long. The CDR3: CASSLVPGTDTQYF. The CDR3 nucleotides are TGCGCCAGCAGCTTGGTTCCCGGCACAGATACGCAGTATTTT.

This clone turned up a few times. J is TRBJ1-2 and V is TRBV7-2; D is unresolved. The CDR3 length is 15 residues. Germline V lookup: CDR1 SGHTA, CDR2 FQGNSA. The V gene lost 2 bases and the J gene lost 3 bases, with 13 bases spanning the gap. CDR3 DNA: TGTGCCAGCAGCTTATACCGAGGAGAAGACTATGGCTACACCTTC. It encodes CASSLYRGEDYGYTF.

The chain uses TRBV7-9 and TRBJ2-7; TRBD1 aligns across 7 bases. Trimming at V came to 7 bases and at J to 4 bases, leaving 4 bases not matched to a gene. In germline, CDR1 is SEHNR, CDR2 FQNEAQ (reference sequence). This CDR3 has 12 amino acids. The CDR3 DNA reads TGTGCCAGCAACGAACAGGGGTACGAGCAGTACTTC. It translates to CASNEQGYEQYF.

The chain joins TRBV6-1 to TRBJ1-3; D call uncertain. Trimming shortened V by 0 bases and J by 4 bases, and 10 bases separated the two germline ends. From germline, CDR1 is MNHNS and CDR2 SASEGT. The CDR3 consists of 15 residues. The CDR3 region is CASSEAGGSGNTIYF. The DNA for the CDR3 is TGTGCCAGCAGTGAAGCTGGAGGGTCCGGAAACACCATATATTTT.

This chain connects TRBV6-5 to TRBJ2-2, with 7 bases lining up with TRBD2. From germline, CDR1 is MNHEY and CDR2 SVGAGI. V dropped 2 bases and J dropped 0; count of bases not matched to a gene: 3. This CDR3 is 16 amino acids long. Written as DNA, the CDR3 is TGTGCCAGCAGTTACCGCGGGGGATCGAACACCGGGGAGCTGTTTTTT. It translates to CASSYRGGSNTGELFF.

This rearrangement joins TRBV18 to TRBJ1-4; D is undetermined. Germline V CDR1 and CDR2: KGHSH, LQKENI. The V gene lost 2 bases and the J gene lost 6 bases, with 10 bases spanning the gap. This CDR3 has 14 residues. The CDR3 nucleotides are TGTGCCAGCTCACCAGGGCAGCTCGATGAAAAACTGTTTTTT. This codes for CASSPGQLDEKLFF.

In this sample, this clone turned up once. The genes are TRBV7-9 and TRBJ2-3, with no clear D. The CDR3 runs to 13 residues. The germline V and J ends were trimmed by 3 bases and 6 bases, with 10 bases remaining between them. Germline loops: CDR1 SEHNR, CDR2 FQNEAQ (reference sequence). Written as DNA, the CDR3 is TGTGCCAGCAGCTTGATGAGGATGGATACGCAGTATTTT. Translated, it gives CASSLMRMDTQYF.

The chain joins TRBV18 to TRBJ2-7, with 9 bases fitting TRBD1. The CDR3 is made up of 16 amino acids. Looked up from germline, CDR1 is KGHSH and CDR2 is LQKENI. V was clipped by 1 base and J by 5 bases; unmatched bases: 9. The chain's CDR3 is CASSPRIGQGINEQYF. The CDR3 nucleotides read TGTGCCAGCTCACCACGGATCGGACAGGGGATCAACGAGCAGTACTTC.

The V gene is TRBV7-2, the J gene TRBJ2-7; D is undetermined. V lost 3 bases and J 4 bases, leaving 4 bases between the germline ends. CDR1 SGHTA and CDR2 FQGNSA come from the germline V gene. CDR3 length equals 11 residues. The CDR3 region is CASSFLYEQYF. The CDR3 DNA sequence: TGTGCCAGCAGCTTCCTTTACGAGCAGTACTTC.

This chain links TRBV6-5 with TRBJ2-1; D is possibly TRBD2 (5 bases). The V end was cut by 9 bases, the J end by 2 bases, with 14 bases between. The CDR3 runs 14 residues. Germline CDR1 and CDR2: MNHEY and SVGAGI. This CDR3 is CASKRGLAYNEQFF. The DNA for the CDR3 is TGTGCCAGTAAGCGAGGGCTGGCCTACAATGAGCAGTTCTTC.

The CDR3 sequence: CASSLRAGENEQYF. The CDR3 nucleotides are TGTGCCAGCAGCTTAAGGGCAGGGGAAAACGAGCAGTACTTC. The rearrangement links TRBV7-9 to TRBJ2-7; weak D call: TRBD1 (6 bases). Trimming removed 2 bases from V and 5 bases from J, with 13 bases in between. Per the germline V gene, CDR1 is SEHNR and CDR2 is FQNEAQ (reference sequence). CDR3 length: 14 residues.

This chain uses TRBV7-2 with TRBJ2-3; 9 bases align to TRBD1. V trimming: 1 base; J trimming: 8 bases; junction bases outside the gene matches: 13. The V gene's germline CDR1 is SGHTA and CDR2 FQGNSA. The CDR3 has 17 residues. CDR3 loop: CASSLGGARGQGATQYF. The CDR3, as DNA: TGTGCCAGCAGCTTAGGCGGAGCTCGGGGACAGGGCGCTACGCAGTATTTT.

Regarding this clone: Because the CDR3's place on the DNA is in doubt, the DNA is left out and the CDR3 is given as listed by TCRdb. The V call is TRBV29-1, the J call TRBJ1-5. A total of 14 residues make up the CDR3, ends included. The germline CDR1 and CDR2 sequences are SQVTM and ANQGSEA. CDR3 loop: CSVRFGGANQPQHF.

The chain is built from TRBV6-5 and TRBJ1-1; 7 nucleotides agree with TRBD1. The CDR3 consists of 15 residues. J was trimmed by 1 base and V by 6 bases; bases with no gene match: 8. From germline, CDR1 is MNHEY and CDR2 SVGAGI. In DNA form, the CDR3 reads TGTGCCAGCAGCGTAGGGGGCGCGGGGAACACTGAAGCTTTCTTT. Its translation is CASSVGGAGNTEAFF.